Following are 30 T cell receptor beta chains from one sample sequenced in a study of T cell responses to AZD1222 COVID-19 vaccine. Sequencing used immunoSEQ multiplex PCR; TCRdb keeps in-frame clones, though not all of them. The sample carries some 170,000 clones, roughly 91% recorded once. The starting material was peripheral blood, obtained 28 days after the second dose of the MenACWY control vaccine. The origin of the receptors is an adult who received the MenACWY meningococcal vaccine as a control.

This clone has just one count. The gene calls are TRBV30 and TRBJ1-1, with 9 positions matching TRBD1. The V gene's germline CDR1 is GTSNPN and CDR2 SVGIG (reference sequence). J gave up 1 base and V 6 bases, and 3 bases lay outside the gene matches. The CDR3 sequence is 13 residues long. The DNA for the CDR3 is TGTGCCTGTGACAGGGGGTGGAACACTGAAGCTTTCTTT. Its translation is CACDRGWNTEAFF. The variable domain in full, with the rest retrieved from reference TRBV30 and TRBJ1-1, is SQTIHQWPATLVQPVGSPLSLECTVEGTSNPNLYWYRQAAGRGLQLLFYSVGIGQISSEVPQNLSASRPQDRQFILSSKKLLLSDSGFYLCACDRGWNTEAFFGQGTRLTVV.

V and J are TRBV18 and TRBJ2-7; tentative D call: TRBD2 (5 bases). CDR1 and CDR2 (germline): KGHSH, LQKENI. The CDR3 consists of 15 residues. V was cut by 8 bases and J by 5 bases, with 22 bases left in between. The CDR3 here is CASRFARIPGNEQYF. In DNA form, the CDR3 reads TGTGCCAGCCGATTCGCCCGCATCCCCGGGAACGAGCAGTACTTC.

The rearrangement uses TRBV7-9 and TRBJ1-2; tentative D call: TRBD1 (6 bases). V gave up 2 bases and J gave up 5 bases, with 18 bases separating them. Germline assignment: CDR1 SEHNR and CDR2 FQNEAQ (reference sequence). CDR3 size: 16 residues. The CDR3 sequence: CASSLSGDLTTYGYTF. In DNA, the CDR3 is TGTGCCAGCAGCTTATCAGGGGACCTCACTACTTATGGCTACACCTTC.

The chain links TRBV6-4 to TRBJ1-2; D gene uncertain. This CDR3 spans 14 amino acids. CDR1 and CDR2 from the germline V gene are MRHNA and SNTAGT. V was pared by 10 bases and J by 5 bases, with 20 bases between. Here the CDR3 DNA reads TGTGCCATCACCCTGTTTGGCGAATCTTATGGCTACACCTTC. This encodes CAITLFGESYGYTF.

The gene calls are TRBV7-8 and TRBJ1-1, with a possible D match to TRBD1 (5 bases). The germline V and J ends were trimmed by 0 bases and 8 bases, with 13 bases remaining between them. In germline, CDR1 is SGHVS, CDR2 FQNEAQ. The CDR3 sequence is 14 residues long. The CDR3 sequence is CASSLAGQGGEAFF. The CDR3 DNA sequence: TGTGCCAGCAGCTTAGCCGGTCAGGGAGGGGAAGCTTTCTTT.

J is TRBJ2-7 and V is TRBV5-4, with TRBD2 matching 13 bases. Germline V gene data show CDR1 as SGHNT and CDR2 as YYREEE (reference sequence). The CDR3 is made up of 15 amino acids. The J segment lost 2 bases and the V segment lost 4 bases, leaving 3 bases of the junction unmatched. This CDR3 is CASSVGLAGAYEQYF. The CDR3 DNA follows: TGTGCCAGCAGCGTCGGACTAGCGGGGGCCTACGAGCAGTACTTC.

The CDR3 coding sequence is TGTGCCAGCAGCCCAGAGGAGACAGGGTTTGGCTACACCTTC. This sequence encodes CASSPEETGFGYTF. This chain connects TRBV2 to TRBJ1-2, with TRBD1 matching over 7 bases. V trimming: 6 bases; J trimming: 7 bases; junction bases outside the gene matches: 11. Per the germline V gene, CDR1 is SNHLY and CDR2 is FYNNEI. The CDR3 runs to 14 residues.

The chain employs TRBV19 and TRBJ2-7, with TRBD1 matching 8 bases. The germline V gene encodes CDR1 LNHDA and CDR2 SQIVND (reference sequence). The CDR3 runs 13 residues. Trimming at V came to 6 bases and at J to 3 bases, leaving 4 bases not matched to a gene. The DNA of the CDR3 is TGTGCCAGTAGCGCCGACAGGGGCTACGAGCAGTACTTC. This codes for CASSADRGYEQYF.

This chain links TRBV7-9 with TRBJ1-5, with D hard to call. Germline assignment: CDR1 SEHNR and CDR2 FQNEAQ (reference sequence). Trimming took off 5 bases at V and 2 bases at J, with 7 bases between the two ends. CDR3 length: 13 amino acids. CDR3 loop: CASSGPGNQPQHF. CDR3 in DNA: TGTGCCAGCAGCGGACCTGGCAATCAGCCCCAGCATTTT.

CDR3: CASSIVSDPAGNTQYF. The CDR3 DNA follows: TGTGCCAGTAGTATAGTCTCGGACCCGGCCGGGAATACGCAGTATTTT. The J gene is TRBJ2-3, the V gene TRBV19, with D possibly TRBD2 on 5 matching bases. There are 16 residues in the CDR3. The germline CDR1 and CDR2 sequences are LNHDA and SQIVND (reference sequence). The ends were cut back, 1 base at V and 7 bases at J, with 18 bases in the middle.

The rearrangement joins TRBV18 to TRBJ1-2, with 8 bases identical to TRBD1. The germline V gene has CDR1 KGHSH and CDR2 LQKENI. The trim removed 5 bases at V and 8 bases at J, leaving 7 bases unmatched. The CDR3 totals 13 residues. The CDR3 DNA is TGTGCCAGCTCATCAGGGGGCGAAAGCGGCTACACCTTC. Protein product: CASSSGGESGYTF.

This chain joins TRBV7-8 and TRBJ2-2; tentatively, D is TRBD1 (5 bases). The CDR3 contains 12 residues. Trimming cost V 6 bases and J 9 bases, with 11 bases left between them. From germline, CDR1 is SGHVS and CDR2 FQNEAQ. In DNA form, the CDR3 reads TGTGCCAGCAGTTCCTTGGACAGGGAGCTGTTTTTT. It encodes CASSSLDRELFF.

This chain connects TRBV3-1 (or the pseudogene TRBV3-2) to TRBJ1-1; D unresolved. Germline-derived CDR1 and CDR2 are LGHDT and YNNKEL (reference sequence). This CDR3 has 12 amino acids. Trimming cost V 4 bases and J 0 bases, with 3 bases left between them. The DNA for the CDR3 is TGTGCCAGCAGCCGCCTGAACACTGAAGCTTTCTTT. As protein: CASSRLNTEAFF.

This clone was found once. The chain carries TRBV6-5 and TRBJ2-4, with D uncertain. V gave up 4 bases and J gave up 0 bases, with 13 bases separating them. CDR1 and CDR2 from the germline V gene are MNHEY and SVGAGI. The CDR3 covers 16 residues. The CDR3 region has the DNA TGTGCCAGCAGTTCCCGATCGAATGTAGCCAAAAACATTCAGTACTTC. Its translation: CASSSRSNVAKNIQYF.

For the CDR3, the DNA is TGTGCCAGCAGCGGTGAGATGGCCGGGACAGTTGAAAAACTGTTTTTT. Translated, it gives CASSGEMAGTVEKLFF. The chain uses TRBV5-4 and TRBJ1-4; the match to TRBD1 covers 7 bases. After removal of 4 bases from V and 7 bases from J, the junction contained 13 bases not matched to a gene. Germline CDR1 reads SGHNT; CDR2 reads YYREEE (reference sequence). The length of the CDR3 is 16 residues.

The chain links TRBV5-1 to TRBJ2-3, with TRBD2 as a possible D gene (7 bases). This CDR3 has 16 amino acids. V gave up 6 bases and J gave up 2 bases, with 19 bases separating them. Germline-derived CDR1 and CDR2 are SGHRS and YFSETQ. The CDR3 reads CASIPGGGGFTDTQYF. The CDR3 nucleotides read TGCGCCAGCATCCCCGGGGGCGGGGGCTTCACAGATACGCAGTATTTT.

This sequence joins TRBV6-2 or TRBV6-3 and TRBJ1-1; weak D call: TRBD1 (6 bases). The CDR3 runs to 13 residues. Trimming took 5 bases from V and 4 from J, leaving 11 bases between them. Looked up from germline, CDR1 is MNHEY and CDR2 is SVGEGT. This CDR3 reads CASSAGVGTEAFF. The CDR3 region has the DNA TGTGCCAGCAGTGCAGGGGTGGGCACTGAAGCTTTCTTT.

CDR3 sequence (DNA): TGTGCCAGCAGTTTTGGGGGACCGCAGTACTTC. It yields the protein CASSFGGPQYF. The V and J genes are TRBV12-3 or TRBV12-4 and TRBJ2-4; possibly TRBD1 or TRBD2 for D (5 bases each). The CDR3 is made up of 11 amino acids. Trimming took off 3 bases at V and 13 bases at J, with 10 bases between the two ends.

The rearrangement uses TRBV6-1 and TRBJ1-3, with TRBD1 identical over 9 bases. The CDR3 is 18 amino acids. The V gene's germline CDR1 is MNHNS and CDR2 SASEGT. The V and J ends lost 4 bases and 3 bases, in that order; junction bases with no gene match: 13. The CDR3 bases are TGTGCCAGCAGTGTGGGGAGGAAACAGGGGGCAGTTGGAAACACCATATATTTT. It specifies CASSVGRKQGAVGNTIYF.

The CDR3 region is CASSAIAGEHEQYF. The CDR3 DNA is TGTGCCAGCAGCGCGATAGCGGGGGAGCACGAGCAGTACTTC. The genes are TRBV21-1 and TRBJ2-7; the table names TRBD2, a call not compared with the DNA. TRBV21-1 is described as a pseudogene. The CDR3 totals 14 residues.

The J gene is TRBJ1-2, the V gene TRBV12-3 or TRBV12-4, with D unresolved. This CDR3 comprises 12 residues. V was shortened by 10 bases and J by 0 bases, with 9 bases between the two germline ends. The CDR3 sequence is CANLTPNYGYTF. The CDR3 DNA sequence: TGTGCCAACCTGACACCTAACTATGGCTACACCTTC.

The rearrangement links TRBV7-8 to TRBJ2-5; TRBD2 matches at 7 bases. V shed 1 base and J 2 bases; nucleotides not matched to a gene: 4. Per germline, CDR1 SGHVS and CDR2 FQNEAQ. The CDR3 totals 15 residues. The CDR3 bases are TGTGCCAGCAGCTTAGGCCTAGCGGTACAAGAGACCCAGTACTTC. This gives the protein CASSLGLAVQETQYF.

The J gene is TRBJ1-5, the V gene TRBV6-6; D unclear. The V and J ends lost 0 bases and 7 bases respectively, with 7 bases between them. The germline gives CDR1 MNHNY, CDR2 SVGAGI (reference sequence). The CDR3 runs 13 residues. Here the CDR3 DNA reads TGTGCCAGCAGTTACTCCTCGCGGCAGCCCCAGCATTTT. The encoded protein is CASSYSSRQPQHF.

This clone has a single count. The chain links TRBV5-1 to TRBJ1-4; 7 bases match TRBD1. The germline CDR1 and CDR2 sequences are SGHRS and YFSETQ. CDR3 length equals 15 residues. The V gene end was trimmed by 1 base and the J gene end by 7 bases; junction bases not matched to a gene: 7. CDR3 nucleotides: TGCGCCAGCAGCTTGATGACAGGGCAGGCTGAAAAACTGTTTTTT. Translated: CASSLMTGQAEKLFF.

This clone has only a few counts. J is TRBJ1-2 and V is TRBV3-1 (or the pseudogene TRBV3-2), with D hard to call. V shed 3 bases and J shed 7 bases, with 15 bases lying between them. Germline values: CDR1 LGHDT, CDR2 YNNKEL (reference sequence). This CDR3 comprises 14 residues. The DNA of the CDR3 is TGTGCCAGCAGCCAGGGCCGAGGGAAAATTGGCTACACCTTC. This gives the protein CASSQGRGKIGYTF.

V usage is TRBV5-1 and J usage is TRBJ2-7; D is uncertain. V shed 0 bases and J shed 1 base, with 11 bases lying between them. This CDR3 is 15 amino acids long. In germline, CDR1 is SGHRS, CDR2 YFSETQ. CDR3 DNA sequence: TGCGCCAGCAGCTTGGTGCCGGGTGCGTCCTACGAGCAGTACTTC. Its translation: CASSLVPGASYEQYF. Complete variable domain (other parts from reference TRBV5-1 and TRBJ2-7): KAGVTQTPRYLIKTRGQQVTLSCSPISGHRSVSWYQQTPGQGLQFLFEYFSETQRNKGNFPGRFSGRQFSNSRSEMNVSTLELGDSALYLCASSLVPGASYEQYFGPGTRLTVT.

The CDR3: CASSLGGYQETQYF. CDR3 in DNA: TGTGCCAGCAGCTTAGGAGGCTACCAAGAGACCCAGTACTTC. The chain couples TRBV7-9 to TRBJ2-5, with D unclear. Germline CDR1 and CDR2: SEHNR and FQNEAQ (reference sequence). CDR3 size: 14 residues. The ends were cut back, 1 base at V and 0 bases at J, with 6 bases in the middle.

CDR3 nucleotide sequence: TGTGCCAGCAGCCTTAGGGTGGTAGGGAGCACGGAGACCCAGTACTTC. As protein: CASSLRVVGSTETQYF. The rearrangement joins TRBV7-8 to TRBJ2-5, with a possible D match to TRBD2 (5 bases). The germline V gene has CDR1 SGHVS and CDR2 FQNEAQ. The CDR3 contains 16 residues. Trimming took 5 bases from V and 5 from J, leaving 21 bases between them.

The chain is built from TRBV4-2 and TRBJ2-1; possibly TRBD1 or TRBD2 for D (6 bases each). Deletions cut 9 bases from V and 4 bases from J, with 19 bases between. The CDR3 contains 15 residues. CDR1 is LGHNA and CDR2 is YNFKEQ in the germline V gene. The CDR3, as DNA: TGTGCCAGTTCAGAAGAGGGGGGCCAGTACAATGAGCAGTTCTTC. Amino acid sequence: CASSEEGGQYNEQFF.

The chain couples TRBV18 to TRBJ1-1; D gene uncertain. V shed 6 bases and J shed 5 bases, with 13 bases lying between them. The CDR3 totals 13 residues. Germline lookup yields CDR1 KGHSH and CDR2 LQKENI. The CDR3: CASSPRRATEAFF. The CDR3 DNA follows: TGTGCCAGCTCTCCTAGGAGGGCTACTGAAGCTTTCTTT.